The 31 T cell receptor beta chains reported below all come from one sample, sequenced in a study of T-cell memory formation after mild COVID-19. TCRdb processed the 5' RACE reads anew with MiXCR; each CDR3 protein has one entry. The sample yields around 250,000 distinct CDR3 sequences, around 17% seen once. Sequenced: PBMCs or a T cell subset sorted from them (not recorded which). The receptor source for this set is a man aged 18 to 29 who had mild COVID-19 (a few samples of this study predate the infection). Cell type and time point are not known.

The rearrangement links TRBV12-3 or TRBV12-4 to TRBJ1-5; D not certain. Deletions cut 0 bases from V and 5 bases from J, with 8 bases between. CDR3 length: 14 amino acids. The CDR3 here is CASSLAPYDQPQHF. CDR3 DNA: TGTGCCAGCAGTTTAGCCCCCTACGATCAGCCCCAGCATTTT.

The chain is built from TRBV12-3 or TRBV12-4 and TRBJ2-3, with D possibly TRBD2 on 6 matching bases. The V end was cut by 5 bases, the J end by 1 base, with 16 bases between. The CDR3 totals 16 residues. CDR3 in amino acids: CASSRDGGAGTDTQYF. The CDR3 DNA reads TGTGCCAGCAGTCGGGACGGCGGGGCTGGCACAGATACGCAGTATTTT.

The chain has TRBV5-1 and TRBJ2-2; D ambiguous. The germline V gene encodes CDR1 SGHRS and CDR2 YFSETQ. Trimming cost V 5 bases and J 0 bases, with 14 bases left between them. CDR3 size: 16 residues. The CDR3 DNA is TGCGCCAGCAGACCAACTGTTCCTTCGAACACCGGGGAGCTGTTTTTT. Its translation is CASRPTVPSNTGELFF.

V is TRBV5-1 and J is TRBJ2-5, with 7 bases aligning to TRBD2. The CDR3 totals 16 residues. The germline V gene encodes CDR1 SGHRS and CDR2 YFSETQ. Trimming cost V 4 bases and J 4 bases; bases outside gene matches: 13. The CDR3 loop reads CASSRRGLGLVETQYF. The CDR3 DNA follows: TGCGCCAGCAGCCGGCGGGGGTTGGGACTTGTAGAGACCCAGTACTTC.

The chain links TRBV11-2 to TRBJ1-5; TRBD1 is a possible D gene (6 bases). The CDR3 is 14 residues long. V gave up 5 bases and J gave up 5 bases, with 13 bases separating them. Germline assignment: CDR1 SGHAT and CDR2 FQNNGV. Here the CDR3 reads CASSLKGGDQPQHF. DNA for the CDR3: TGTGCCAGCAGCCTTAAGGGGGGTGATCAGCCCCAGCATTTT.

The chain links TRBV5-1 to TRBJ1-1; TRBD1 is a possible D gene (5 bases). This CDR3 has 12 residues. The germline gives CDR1 SGHRS, CDR2 YFSETQ. Deletions cut 8 bases from V and 1 base from J, with 9 bases between. Here the CDR3 DNA reads TGCGCCAGGAGGGACCGGAACACTGAAGCTTTCTTT. It translates to CARRDRNTEAFF.

The chain combines TRBV20-1 with TRBJ2-2; 7 nucleotides align to TRBD1. After removal of 3 bases from V and 4 bases from J, the junction contained 11 bases not matched to a gene. This CDR3 region has 16 residues. The germline gives CDR1 DFQATT, CDR2 SNEGSKA (reference sequence). The CDR3 nucleotides read TGCAGTGCTAGTGCCCTGGACAGGACAGCCACCGGGGAGCTGTTTTTT. It yields the protein CSASALDRTATGELFF.

This clonotype was detected many times. The chain recombines TRBV5-1 with TRBJ2-7, with D hard to call. CDR3 length: 11 residues. Germline CDR1 is SGHRS and CDR2 is YFSETQ. CDR3 DNA: TGCGTCTTGGGCCAGGACTACGAGCAGTACGTC. The encoded protein is CVLGQDYEQYV.

This clonotype was picked up a small number of times. The chain recombines TRBV6-5 with TRBJ1-2, with D unresolved. The germline V gene has CDR1 MNHEY and CDR2 SVGAGI. V lost 2 bases, J lost 5 bases, and 9 bases lay in between. This CDR3 is built from 13 residues. In DNA, the CDR3 is TGTGCCAGCAGTTACGCCCCTCGTTATGGCTACACCTTC. Residues: CASSYAPRYGYTF.

This clonotype was seen more than once but under ten times. V gene TRBV7-2 combines with J gene TRBJ1-1; D remains ambiguous. CDR3 length equals 13 residues. Germline CDR1 is SGHTA and CDR2 is FQGNSA. Trimming removed 5 bases at V and 4 bases at J, with 11 bases between. The CDR3 region has the DNA TGTGCCAGCAGCCGACCTGGTAGCACTGAAGCTTTCTTT. Translation: CASSRPGSTEAFF.

A few counts support this clonotype. The rearrangement joins TRBV25-1 to TRBJ2-1; 9 bases are a match to TRBD2. The CDR3 runs to 16 residues. The V and J ends lost 6 bases and 0 bases, in that order; junction bases with no gene match: 6. Germline V gives CDR1 MGHDK, CDR2 SYGVNS. DNA for the CDR3: TGTGCCAGCAGCCCCCATAGCGGGAGCTCCTACAATGAGCAGTTCTTC. Translation: CASSPHSGSSYNEQFF.

J is TRBJ2-5 and V is TRBV4-3; tentative D call: TRBD2 (5 bases). The CDR3 is 16 residues long. V was pared by 1 base and J by 5 bases, with 17 bases between. Germline-derived CDR1 and CDR2 are LGHNA and YSLEER. CDR3 loop: CASSQVARETGETQYF. The CDR3 coding sequence is TGCGCCAGCAGCCAAGTAGCCCGTGAAACGGGGGAGACCCAGTACTTC.

V gene TRBV10-3 combines with J gene TRBJ1-1; D might be TRBD1 (6 bases). Germline values: CDR1 ENHRY, CDR2 SYGVKD. There are 12 residues in the CDR3. Between the trimmed V and J ends, which lost 6 bases and 8 bases, there was a span of 13 bases. CDR3 DNA sequence: TGTGCCATCAGCAACCTCAGGGGCGAAGCTTTCTTT. As protein: CAISNLRGEAFF.

This chain uses TRBV11-2 with TRBJ2-2; no reliable D call. CDR1 is SGHAT and CDR2 is FQNNGV in the germline V gene. The ends were cut back, 1 base at V and 7 bases at J, with 10 bases in the middle. The CDR3 is made up of 14 amino acids. CDR3 loop: CASSLGHFDGELFF. CDR3 nucleotide sequence: TGTGCCAGCAGCTTAGGTCACTTTGACGGGGAGCTGTTTTTT. Using reference TRBV11-2 and TRBJ2-2 for the parts outside the CDR3, the full variable domain is EAGVAQSPRYKIIEKRQSVAFWCNPISGHATLYWYQQILGQGPKLLIQFQNNGVVDDSQLPKDRFSAERLKGVDSTLKIQPAKLEDSAVYLCASSLGHFDGELFFGEGSRLTVL.

This chain joins TRBV6-2 or TRBV6-3 and TRBJ2-1, with 8 bases matching TRBD2. The J segment lost 3 bases and the V segment lost 2 bases, leaving 6 bases of the junction unmatched. The CDR3 has 16 amino acids. Looked up from germline, CDR1 is MNHEY and CDR2 is SVGEGT. CDR3 sequence (DNA): TGTGCCAGCAGTTACGGGGGACTAGTCGGCTACAATGAGCAGTTCTTC. This encodes CASSYGGLVGYNEQFF.

Only a few counts were recorded for this clonotype. The chain has TRBV25-1 and TRBJ2-7; D unclear. Trimming removed 8 bases at V and 6 bases at J, with 11 bases between. CDR1 is MGHDK and CDR2 is SYGVNS in the germline V gene. This CDR3 is built from 11 residues. The CDR3 protein is CASGEMSEQYF. CDR3 in DNA: TGTGCCAGCGGGGAAATGAGCGAGCAGTACTTC.

There are a few counts of this clonotype. V and J are TRBV7-2 and TRBJ2-5, with 9 bases identical to TRBD1. Trimming at V came to 4 bases and at J to 3 bases, leaving 6 bases not matched to a gene. This CDR3 spans 15 amino acids. Germline V lookup: CDR1 SGHTA, CDR2 FQGNSA. The CDR3 nucleotides are TGTGCCAGCAGCTCACCCGGGACAGGGAAAGAGACCCAGTACTTC. Translated: CASSSPGTGKETQYF. Drawing the rest from reference TRBV7-2 and TRBJ2-5, the complete variable domain is GAGVSQSPSNKVTEKGKDVELRCDPISGHTALYWYRQSLGQGLEFLIYFQGNSAPDKSGLPSDRFSAERTGGSVSTLTIQRTQQEDSAVYLCASSSPGTGKETQYFGPGTRLLVL.

This clonotype was observed at least ten times. The J gene is TRBJ1-2, the V gene TRBV7-9; perhaps TRBD1 as D (5 bases). With 5 bases removed from V and 3 bases from J, the gap between germline ends came to 13 bases. The CDR3 spans 14 residues. Germline CDR1 is SEHNR and CDR2 is FQNEAQ (reference sequence). The chain's CDR3 is CASSTIGGDYGYTF. For the CDR3, the DNA is TGTGCCAGCAGCACAATCGGGGGGGACTATGGCTACACCTTC.

In this sample, this clonotype turned up a few times. The chain combines TRBV7-9 with TRBJ2-7; 8 positions match TRBD1. V gave up 5 bases and J gave up 13 bases; unmatched junction bases: 10. CDR1 is SEHNR and CDR2 is FQNEAQ in the germline V gene (reference sequence). The CDR3 is made up of 12 amino acids. The CDR3 region is CASSLGQGVGYF. CDR3 coding DNA: TGTGCCAGCAGCCTAGGACAGGGAGTAGGTTACTTC.

This clonotype has just a few counts. The chain couples TRBV20-1 to TRBJ2-3; no definite D call. The CDR3 has 12 residues. The germline V gene encodes CDR1 DFQATT and CDR2 SNEGSKA (reference sequence). V was cut by 3 bases and J by 6 bases, with 10 bases left in between. As DNA, the CDR3 is TGCAGTGCTAGTCTCTCCGGGGATACGCAGTATTTT. This codes for CSASLSGDTQYF.

This clonotype turned up a few times. This chain connects TRBV7-2 to TRBJ1-3, with D perhaps TRBD1 (6 bases). The V gene's germline CDR1 is SGHTA and CDR2 FQGNSA. V was pared by 1 base and J by 1 base, with 8 bases between. This CDR3 comprises 15 residues. The DNA of the CDR3 is TGTGCCAGCAGCTTAGTAGGGGGTTCTGGAAACACCATATATTTT. As protein: CASSLVGGSGNTIYF.

The genes are TRBV6-1 and TRBJ2-5; 12 nucleotides align to TRBD1. V lost 10 bases and J lost 4; bases outside the gene matches: 10. The CDR3 is 15 residues long. Germline V lookup: CDR1 MNHNS, CDR2 SASEGT. The CDR3 coding sequence is TGTGCCACGTACCCGGGACAGGGGGCGTCAGAGACCCAGTACTTC. The encoded protein is CATYPGQGASETQYF.

This chain connects TRBV3-1 to TRBJ2-7; 11 nucleotides line up with TRBD1. Germline CDR1 and CDR2: LGHDT and YNNKEL (reference sequence). CDR3 length: 15 residues. Unmatched junction bases numbered 7, after V lost 4 bases and J lost 5 bases. Written as DNA, the CDR3 is TGTGCCAGCAGCCCCAGAGGGACAGGGGGGAACGAGCAGTACTTC. It codes for CASSPRGTGGNEQYF.

This clonotype was detected a few times. J is TRBJ2-1 and V is TRBV5-1, with D possibly matching TRBD1 (6 bases). Germline loops: CDR1 SGHRS, CDR2 YFSETQ. Between the trimmed V and J ends, which lost 0 bases and 10 bases, there was a span of 14 bases. The CDR3 totals 14 residues. For the CDR3, the DNA is TGCGCCAGCAGCTTGGAGGGGCAGGGGAAAGAGCAGTTCTTC. Translated, it gives CASSLEGQGKEQFF.

This clonotype was picked up a small number of times. V usage is TRBV20-1 and J usage is TRBJ2-5; 10 bases line up with TRBD2. CDR1 DFQATT and CDR2 SNEGSKA come from the germline V gene (reference sequence). The CDR3 consists of 15 residues. The V segment lost 1 base and the J segment 2 bases; nucleotides outside the gene matches: 4. The CDR3 bases are TGCAGTGCTAGAGGGACTAGCGGTTCACAAGAGACCCAGTACTTC. Its protein product is CSARGTSGSQETQYF.

This chain connects TRBV25-1 to TRBJ1-6; D might be TRBD1 (5 bases). Germline V gene lookup returns CDR1 MGHDK and CDR2 SYGVNS. The V end was cut by 5 bases, the J end by 7 bases, with 12 bases between. This CDR3 contains 14 residues. The CDR3 reads CASSSRQFNSPLHF. The DNA of the CDR3 is TGTGCCAGCAGTTCGAGACAGTTCAATTCACCCCTCCACTTT. Together with reference TRBV25-1 and TRBJ1-6, the CDR3 gives the full variable domain: EADIYQTPRYLVIGTGKKITLECSQTMGHDKMYWYQQDPGMELHLIHYSYGVNSTEKGDLSSESTVSRIRTEHFPLTLESARPSHTSQYLCASSSRQFNSPLHFGNGTRLTVT.

This clonotype was counted between two and nine times. The CDR3: CASSEDRGPIDEQFF. CDR3 bases: TGTGCCAGCAGTGAAGACAGGGGGCCTATCGATGAGCAGTTCTTC. The rearrangement joins TRBV2 to TRBJ2-1; 9 bases align to TRBD1. The CDR3 contains 15 residues. In germline, CDR1 is SNHLY, CDR2 FYNNEI. V lost 1 base and J lost 8; bases outside the gene matches: 6.

Regarding this clonotype: At one boundary the junction diverges from the germline segment, which might be a read error. The chain is built from TRBV4-1 and TRBJ1-4; weak D call: TRBD1 (6 bases). The CDR3 consists of 12 residues. The germline V gene encodes CDR1 MGHRA and CDR2 YSYEKL. The CDR3 coding sequence is TGCGCCAGCAGCCAAGAGGGGGACAAGCTCGAGTTT. This sequence encodes CASSQEGDKLEF.

CDR3 residues: CASSPLGVSTDTQYF. The CDR3 DNA reads TGCGCCAGCAGCCCGCTTGGGGTCAGCACAGATACGCAGTATTTT. The V call is TRBV5-1, the J call TRBJ2-3, with D uncertain. This CDR3 is 15 amino acids long. The V end was cut by 4 bases, the J end by 0 bases, with 12 bases between. The V gene's germline CDR1 is SGHRS and CDR2 YFSETQ.

The chain is built from TRBV5-1 and TRBJ2-7; D possibly uses TRBD1 or TRBD2 (5 bases each). The CDR3 length is 16 residues. Trimming took off 9 bases at V and 0 bases at J, with 22 bases between the two ends. The germline gives CDR1 SGHRS, CDR2 YFSETQ. CDR3 nucleotides: TGCGCCACCATTCTTTGGGTATGGGACCCCTCCTACGAGCAGTACGTC. Translating gives CATILWVWDPSYEQYV.

The rearrangement joins TRBV5-1 to TRBJ2-3; D remains ambiguous. The CDR3 is made up of 16 amino acids. V shed 0 bases and J shed 1 base, with 12 bases lying between them. CDR1 is SGHRS, CDR2 YFSETQ, per germline. The CDR3, as DNA: TGCGCCAGCAGCTTGGGACTTTCTTTGGGCACAGATACGCAGTATTTT. Encoded protein: CASSLGLSLGTDTQYF.